The source of this TCR beta chain is a study of blood T cells in healthy people across ages. To note about this clonotype: A much larger clonotype is one base distant, so this may be a read error.

This CDR3 is 14 amino acids long. The germline V gene has CDR1 DFQATT and CDR2 SNEGSKA (reference sequence). A sample-barcoded 5' primer and a J-beta primer mix were used in a second PCR of about 7 to 11 cycles. One entry per CDR3 protein results from TCRdb running MiXCR on the 5' RACE reads. The sample includes roughly 1,700,000 distinct CDR3 sequences, about 30% of them seen just once. Investigators took 8.5 to 10 milliliters of peripheral blood from every donor. This TCR was sampled from a woman in her 30s in good health. The chain is built from TRBV20-1 and TRBJ1-1; D unclear. Material for sequencing was blood. CDR3 region: CSAGERHMNTEAFF. The DNA of the CDR3 is TGCAGTGCTGGAGAAAGGCATATGAACACTGAAGCTTTCTTT.